Given below is one TCR beta chain in context. A read error may account for a junction end that differs from germline. These data come from a study of tumor and adjacent non-tumor tissue in lung cancer. Study details: Aged about 31 to 80 years, patients included 10 men and 4 to 6 women with stage I to III disease.

The template was RNA from unsorted bulk tissue. TCRbeta libraries were built with three rounds of nested PCR, modified from ARM-PCR. Each CDR3 protein is one row after TCRdb ran MiXCR on the multiplex PCR reads. The sample has tens of thousands of distinct CDR3 sequences, roughly 72% seen once. Germline values: CDR1 SGHKS, CDR2 YYEKEE (reference sequence). This CDR3 spans 14 amino acids. Material for sequencing was lung tumor tissue. The chain is built from TRBV5-5 and TRBJ1-6; no clear D. This receptor was obtained from a middle-aged woman with non-small cell lung cancer. CDR3 residues: CASSFPDDNSPLHF. Here the CDR3 DNA reads TGCGCCAGCAGTTTTCCAGATGATAATTCACCCCTCCACTTT. The complete variable domain, with remaining parts taken from reference TRBV5-5 and TRBJ1-6, reads DAGVTQSPTHLIKTRGQQVTLRCSPISGHKSVSWYQQVLGQGPQFIFQYYEKEERGRGNFPDRFSARQFPNYSSELNVNALLLGDSALYLCASSFPDDNSPLHFGNGTRLTVT.